These 29 T cell receptor beta chains share one sample of origin, sequenced in a study of OX40 agonist ivuxolimab in advanced cancers. Sequencing was performed with immunoSEQ multiplex PCR; in TCRdb, only in-frame clones are kept and a portion is missing. The repertoire holds about 81,000 clones, with approximately 89% as singletons. The sequences come from CD4+ or CD8+ T cells sorted from blood, collected in a trial of the OX40 agonist ivuxolimab. The receptors derive from an adult with an advanced solid tumor such as melanoma, head and neck, liver or kidney cancer.

The rearrangement uses TRBV5-1 and TRBJ1-5; TRBD1 matches at 7 bases. This CDR3 comprises 15 residues. V was clipped by 2 bases and J by 3 bases; unmatched bases: 5. CDR1 and CDR2 (germline): SGHRS, YFSETQ. The CDR3 DNA follows: TGCGCCAGCAGCTTCCAGGGGGACTACAATCAGCCCCAGCATTTT. Translation: CASSFQGDYNQPQHF.

This clone has only one observation. This chain joins TRBV5-1 and TRBJ2-3, with a weak D call TRBD2 (6 bases). Trimming shortened V by 1 base and J by 4 bases, and 10 bases separated the two germline ends. Germline V CDR1 and CDR2: SGHRS, YFSETQ. The CDR3 covers 14 residues. The CDR3 DNA is TGCGCCAGCAGCTTGTCGGGGGACGCAGATACGCAGTATTTT. As protein: CASSLSGDADTQYF.

This clone was seen only a few times. V is TRBV2 and J is TRBJ1-1; perhaps TRBD1 as D (6 bases). In germline, CDR1 is SNHLY, CDR2 FYNNEI. Trimming took 4 bases from V and 1 from J, leaving 7 bases between them. This CDR3 contains 13 residues. CDR3 nucleotide sequence: TGTGCCAGCAGTGCGGACAGGAACACTGAAGCTTTCTTT. It codes for CASSADRNTEAFF.

This chain uses TRBV2 with TRBJ2-7; the match to TRBD2 covers 7 bases. The CDR3 consists of 11 residues. The V gene's germline CDR1 is SNHLY and CDR2 FYNNEI. The CDR3 DNA reads TGTGCGGCGTCTAGCGGTTACGAGCAGTACTTC. Protein product: CAASSGYEQYF.

This chain connects TRBV10-3 to TRBJ1-2; D is unclear. The CDR3 covers 14 residues. Germline V gives CDR1 ENHRY, CDR2 SYGVKD. Trimming cost V 6 bases and J 7 bases, with 18 bases left between them. DNA of the CDR3: TGTGCCATCAGCGAGGACCTTCTAGTGGGTGGCTACACCTTC. Translated, it gives CAISEDLLVGGYTF.

The V call is TRBV18, the J call TRBJ2-1, with 10 bases identical to TRBD2. Germline values: CDR1 KGHSH, CDR2 LQKENI. V shed 6 bases, J shed 5 bases, and the junction held 10 bases outside the gene matches. The CDR3 loop spans 16 amino acids. CDR3 sequence reads: CASSPQVAGGHNEQFF. DNA for the CDR3: TGTGCCAGCTCCCCCCAGGTAGCGGGAGGCCACAATGAGCAGTTCTTC.

The table lists this clone with a count of one. The rearrangement uses TRBV20-1 and TRBJ1-1; D may be TRBD1 (5 bases). Trimming removed 8 bases from V and 5 bases from J, with 12 bases in between. Per the germline V gene, CDR1 is DFQATT and CDR2 is SNEGSKA (reference sequence). The CDR3 is 11 residues long. CDR3 DNA: TGCAGTTCCCACGGGGGGACTGAAGCTTTCTTT. Translated, it gives CSSHGGTEAFF.

The chain employs TRBV7-8 and TRBJ2-7, with TRBD1 matching 9 bases. The CDR3 runs to 14 residues. Germline CDR1 and CDR2: SGHVS and FQNEAQ. The V segment lost 5 bases and the J segment 7 bases; nucleotides outside the gene matches: 9. CDR3 DNA: TGTGCCAGCAGCCTCCGGGACAGGGCGGAAGAGCAGTACTTC. Translating gives CASSLRDRAEEQYF.

To note about this clone: This specimen includes other DNA sequences encoding the same CDR3. CDR3 sequence: CASSFRGGYGYTF. Here the CDR3 DNA reads TGTGCCAGCAGTTTCAGAGGGGGCTATGGCTACACCTTC. The chain joins TRBV28 to TRBJ1-2; possible D gene TRBD1, 6 bases. V was cut by 3 bases and J by 4 bases, with 9 bases left in between. The CDR3 is 13 amino acids. Germline lookup yields CDR1 MDHEN and CDR2 SYDVKM.

The genes are TRBV19 and TRBJ1-4; D remains unclear. The V and J ends lost 4 bases and 7 bases respectively, with 16 bases between them. This CDR3 contains 15 residues. Germline V gene sequence: CDR1 LNHDA, CDR2 SQIVND (reference sequence). The CDR3 region is CASSSHVGKGEKLFF. As DNA, the CDR3 is TGTGCCAGTAGTAGCCATGTGGGGAAGGGTGAAAAACTGTTTTTT.

CDR3 region: CASSVRGAEGLEGAQHF. In DNA, the CDR3 is TGTGCCAGCAGCGTAAGGGGGGCGGAGGGTTTAGAAGGGGCCCAGCATTTT. This chain links TRBV9 with TRBJ1-5, with D maybe TRBD1 (6 bases). Germline CDR1 and CDR2: SGDLS and YYNGEE. Deletions cut 1 base from V and 11 bases from J, with 25 bases between. The CDR3 length is 17 residues.

A few counts support this clone. The chain carries TRBV5-1 and TRBJ2-3, with 8 bases lining up with TRBD2. CDR1 SGHRS and CDR2 YFSETQ come from the germline V gene. The CDR3 covers 14 residues. J was trimmed by 1 base and V by 5 bases; bases with no gene match: 3. The CDR3 DNA is TGCGCCAGCAGGTCGACTAGCGGCACAGATACGCAGTATTTT. As protein: CASRSTSGTDTQYF.

This rearrangement joins TRBV6-5 to TRBJ1-3, with a tentative D call TRBD1 (5 bases). The CDR3 is 13 residues long. V gave up 2 bases and J gave up 8 bases, with 10 bases separating them. The germline gives CDR1 MNHEY, CDR2 SVGAGI. The CDR3 loop reads CASSYGGTDTIYF. DNA for the CDR3: TGTGCCAGCAGTTACGGGGGGACGGACACCATATATTTT.

This rearrangement joins TRBV14 to TRBJ1-1; 8 positions match TRBD1. This CDR3 has 16 amino acids. J was trimmed by 4 bases and V by 3 bases; bases with no gene match: 10. Germline values: CDR1 SGHDN, CDR2 FVKESK. The CDR3 is CASSHDRGPPFTEAFF. CDR3 nucleotides: TGTGCCAGCAGCCATGACAGGGGACCCCCTTTCACTGAAGCTTTCTTT.

The chain links TRBV7-9 to TRBJ1-5; D is unclear. The V end was cut by 4 bases, the J end by 5 bases, with 9 bases between. The CDR3 is 13 amino acids. Germline assignment: CDR1 SEHNR and CDR2 FQNEAQ (reference sequence). The CDR3 DNA reads TGTGCCAGCAGCTACTCGGGTGATCAGCCCCAGCATTTT. Amino acids: CASSYSGDQPQHF.

The chain recombines TRBV5-6 with TRBJ2-5, with 15 bases identical to TRBD2. The CDR3 is 16 residues long. Per the germline V gene, CDR1 is SGHDT and CDR2 is YYEEEE. V lost 4 bases to trimming and J lost 2 bases; unmatched junction nucleotides: 3. The DNA of the CDR3 is TGTGCCAGCAGCCCAGGACTAGCGGGGGGGCAAGAGACCCAGTACTTC. Translating it yields CASSPGLAGGQETQYF.

The chain joins TRBV11-3 to TRBJ2-2; 10 bases map to TRBD1. The CDR3 has 15 amino acids. V shed 5 bases and J 5 bases; nucleotides not matched to a gene: 5. Germline V gives CDR1 SGHNT, CDR2 YENEEA. This CDR3 reads CASSPDRGWTGELFF. DNA for the CDR3: TGTGCCAGCAGCCCGGACAGGGGGTGGACCGGGGAGCTGTTTTTT.

The sample holds one count of this clone. V gene TRBV5-5 combines with J gene TRBJ1-1; TRBD1 is a possible D gene (5 bases). Trimming left V 5 bases short and J 1 base short, with 18 bases between. The germline CDR1 and CDR2 sequences are SGHKS and YYEKEE (reference sequence). CDR3 length equals 16 residues. The CDR3 reads CASRLRGLGPNTEAFF. CDR3 nucleotides: TGTGCCAGCAGGTTGCGCGGGCTGGGGCCGAACACTGAAGCTTTCTTT.

The sample holds one count of this clone. V usage is TRBV4-3 and J usage is TRBJ2-7, with no clear D. The CDR3 covers 15 residues. From germline, CDR1 is LGHNA and CDR2 YSLEER. Trimming took 1 base from V and 3 from J, leaving 13 bases between them. The CDR3 DNA is TGCGCCAGCAGCCAAGTGTTGGGCTCTAACTACGAGCAGTACTTC. Translated, it gives CASSQVLGSNYEQYF.

The chain employs TRBV11-2 and TRBJ2-7; the D gene could be TRBD1 or TRBD2 (5 bases each). Trimming cost V 2 bases and J 2 bases, with 19 bases left between them. Per the germline V gene, CDR1 is SGHAT and CDR2 is FQNNGV. The CDR3 covers 17 residues. DNA of the CDR3: TGTGCCAGCAGCTTACGGTTCTGGGACCGATACACCTACGAGCAGTACTTC. Its translation is CASSLRFWDRYTYEQYF.

The chain combines TRBV28 with TRBJ2-5, with D maybe TRBD1 (6 bases). With 6 bases removed from V and 0 bases from J, the gap between germline ends came to 8 bases. Looked up from germline, CDR1 is MDHEN and CDR2 is SYDVKM. This CDR3 has 13 residues. CDR3 loop: CASRDRNQETQYF. In DNA, the CDR3 is TGTGCCAGCAGAGACAGGAACCAAGAGACCCAGTACTTC.

The rearrangement joins TRBV7-3 to TRBJ2-2, with 12 bases aligning to TRBD2. CDR3 size: 19 residues. Germline loops: CDR1 SGHTA, CDR2 FQGTGA. Losses at the gene ends were 4 bases for V and 5 bases for J; bases not matched to a gene: 14. CDR3 in DNA: TGTGCCAGCAGCTCCCGACTAGCGGGAGAACTAATGGCAACCGGGGAGCTGTTTTTT. Its protein product is CASSSRLAGELMATGELFF. The full variable domain, in which reference TRBV7-3 and TRBJ2-2 provide the parts outside the CDR3, is GAGVSQTPSNKVTEKGKYVELRCDPISGHTALYWYRQSLGQGPEFLIYFQGTGAADDSGLPNDRFFAVRPEGSVSTLKIQRTERGDSAVYLCASSSRLAGELMATGELFFGEGSRLTVL.

This clone showed up just once. The genes are TRBV18 and TRBJ1-5; 8 nucleotides line up with TRBD1. In germline, CDR1 is KGHSH, CDR2 LQKENI. With 2 bases clipped from V and 8 bases from J, the junction kept 5 bases outside the gene matches. The CDR3 consists of 14 residues. The CDR3 DNA follows: TGTGCCAGCTCACCATGGACAGGGATGGAGCCCCAGCATTTT. It codes for CASSPWTGMEPQHF.

CDR3 nucleotides: TGCGCCAGCAGCTTCGGGGCCACTTTCCAAGAGACCCAGTACTTC. This translates into CASSFGATFQETQYF. The chain is built from TRBV5-1 and TRBJ2-5, with D possibly being TRBD1 or TRBD2 (5 bases each). Per germline, CDR1 SGHRS and CDR2 YFSETQ. Trimming took off 2 bases at V and 1 base at J, with 12 bases between the two ends. The CDR3 runs to 15 residues.

This clone was observed a handful of times. This sequence joins TRBV7-9 and TRBJ2-1, with 10 bases that match TRBD2. This CDR3 has 16 amino acids. V was pared by 5 bases and J by 5 bases, with 9 bases of the junction left unmatched. Per the germline V gene, CDR1 is SEHNR and CDR2 is FQNEAQ (reference sequence). As DNA, the CDR3 is TGTGCCAGCAGCCGATCGACTAGCGGGCATCACAATGAGCAGTTCTTC. Its translation is CASSRSTSGHHNEQFF.

The chain carries TRBV2 and TRBJ2-1; D may be TRBD1 (6 bases). V was pared by 5 bases and J by 3 bases, with 11 bases between. This CDR3 has 14 residues. In germline, CDR1 is SNHLY, CDR2 FYNNEI. The CDR3 region is CASSMGANYNEQFF. CDR3 sequence (DNA): TGTGCCAGCAGTATGGGGGCCAACTACAATGAGCAGTTCTTC.

The V gene is TRBV29-1, the J gene TRBJ2-2; D may be TRBD1 or TRBD2 (5 bases each). From germline, CDR1 is SQVTM and CDR2 ANQGSEA. The CDR3 runs 14 residues. The V gene lost 7 bases and the J gene lost 3 bases, with 15 bases spanning the gap. This CDR3 is CSGGGEGYTGELFF. In DNA, the CDR3 is TGCAGCGGTGGAGGTGAGGGGTACACCGGGGAGCTGTTTTTT.

The rearrangement links TRBV5-1 to TRBJ2-3; D might be TRBD1 or TRBD2, each matching 6 bases. V shed 1 base and J shed 6 bases, with 15 bases lying between them. This CDR3 is 15 amino acids long. CDR1 is SGHRS, CDR2 YFSETQ, per germline. Here the CDR3 reads CASSLYGGGGDTQYF. CDR3 nucleotide sequence: TGCGCCAGCAGCTTGTACGGGGGCGGAGGCGATACGCAGTATTTT.

V and J are TRBV12-2 and TRBJ2-7; whether TRBD2, the table's D call, matches the DNA was not checked. TRBV12-2 is flagged as a pseudogene. The CDR3 loop spans 16 amino acids. CDR3 residues: CASRLGHRDGSYEQYV. The CDR3 bases are TGTGCAAGTCGCTTGGGCCACCGGGACGGGAGCTACGAGCAGTACGTC.